The 26 T cell receptor beta chains given below trace back to one sample, sequenced in a study of blood T cell repertoires in COVID-19. Profiled with immunoSEQ multiplex PCR; TCRdb holds only in-frame clones, not every one. The sample has over 150,000 clones, roughly 82% seen once. The sequenced sample consisted of peripheral blood. These receptor sequences come from a human donor in a cohort sampled during active COVID-19.

This clone was seen just once. The chain has TRBV12-3 or TRBV12-4 and TRBJ1-2, with D possibly TRBD1 on 5 matching bases. V was pared by 1 base and J by 12 bases, with 15 bases between. The CDR3 runs to 13 residues. The CDR3 nucleotides are TGTGCCAGCAGTTTAGGTTTGGGGGGTCGGGACACCTTC. This encodes CASSLGLGGRDTF.

The sample holds one count of this clone. CDR3 in DNA: TGTGCCAGCTCACAGGGAGCGACCATGAACACTGAAGCTTTCTTT. Translating it yields CASSQGATMNTEAFF. The chain joins TRBV18 to TRBJ1-1; D is unresolved. V was cut by 4 bases and J by 0 bases, with 12 bases left in between. The CDR3 runs to 15 residues. CDR1 KGHSH and CDR2 LQKENI come from the germline V gene.

This chain joins TRBV5-1 and TRBJ2-7, with a tentative D call TRBD2 (5 bases). Germline V gives CDR1 SGHRS, CDR2 YFSETQ. The CDR3 consists of 14 residues. V was cut by 0 bases and J by 2 bases, with 9 bases left in between. The CDR3 coding sequence is TGCGCCAGCAGCTTGGCCGTCGGGGCCTACGAGCAGTACTTC. Amino acid sequence: CASSLAVGAYEQYF.

The chain employs TRBV7-2 and TRBJ1-5, with a possible D match to TRBD1 (6 bases). The CDR3 has 16 residues. V lost 5 bases, J lost 0 bases, and 14 bases lay in between. CDR1 SGHTA and CDR2 FQGNSA come from the germline V gene. CDR3 in amino acids: CASSPPGHLSNQPQHF. The CDR3 nucleotides read TGTGCCAGCAGCCCACCGGGACACCTTAGCAATCAGCCCCAGCATTTT.

The chain uses TRBV6-6 and TRBJ2-7; 8 bases are a match to TRBD1. The trim removed 10 bases at V and 0 bases at J, leaving 2 bases unmatched. Germline loops: CDR1 MNHNY, CDR2 SVGAGI (reference sequence). The CDR3 sequence is 12 residues long. The CDR3 DNA follows: TGTGCCACAGGGGGCACCTCCTACGAGCAGTACTTC. Encoded protein: CATGGTSYEQYF.

This clone was recorded once. V usage is TRBV11-2 and J usage is TRBJ1-4; TRBD1 might be the D (6 bases). The V and J ends lost 6 bases and 5 bases respectively, with 13 bases between them. The CDR3 has 14 residues. CDR1 is SGHAT, CDR2 FQNNGV, per germline. CDR3 region: CASSPTGLNEKLFF. CDR3 DNA: TGTGCCAGCAGTCCCACAGGGCTCAATGAAAAACTGTTTTTT.

This chain uses TRBV4-1 with TRBJ1-1; 9 bases match TRBD1. This CDR3 spans 15 amino acids. V was pared by 4 bases and J by 5 bases, with 8 bases of the junction left unmatched. CDR1 MGHRA and CDR2 YSYEKL come from the germline V gene. The CDR3 loop reads CASSLTDRGLTEAFF. The CDR3 bases are TGCGCCAGCAGCCTCACGGACAGGGGTTTGACTGAAGCTTTCTTT.

The J gene is TRBJ1-5, the V gene TRBV27; the match to TRBD1 covers 8 bases. This CDR3 has 15 residues. Germline trimming cut 6 bases from V and 3 bases from J; bases unmatched to any gene: 7. Germline V gene sequence: CDR1 MNHEY, CDR2 SMNVEV (reference sequence). This CDR3 reads CASRTLQGVNQPQHF. The CDR3 nucleotides are TGTGCCAGCAGAACACTACAGGGGGTCAATCAGCCCCAGCATTTT.

This chain joins TRBV21-1 and TRBJ2-1; the table's D call TRBD2 went unverified against the DNA. TRBV21-1 is a known pseudogene. The CDR3 has 14 residues. The CDR3 loop is CASSSGRPYNEQFF. CDR3 in DNA: TGTGCCAGCAGCAGCGGGAGACCCTACAATGAGCAGTTCTTC.

There are many counts of this clone. The chain employs TRBV14 and TRBJ1-2, with TRBD1 matching over 8 bases. Looked up from germline, CDR1 is SGHDN and CDR2 is FVKESK. The CDR3 length is 15 residues. V gave up 4 bases and J gave up 5 bases; unmatched junction bases: 9. The DNA of the CDR3 is TGTGCCAGCAGCCCCACCCCCCGGACAGGGTATGGCTACACCTTC. The encoded protein is CASSPTPRTGYGYTF.

The chain joins TRBV28 to TRBJ2-7; possible D gene TRBD2, 6 bases. The V end lost 4 bases, the J end lost 0 bases, and 22 bases lay between the germline ends. This CDR3 contains 18 residues. Germline V gene lookup returns CDR1 MDHEN and CDR2 SYDVKM. The CDR3 DNA reads TGTGCCAGCAGTTCCTATGGACTACCAACTGGGAGCTCCTACGAGCAGTACTTC. Translation: CASSSYGLPTGSSYEQYF.

The rearrangement uses TRBV15 and TRBJ2-5, with 8 positions matching TRBD1. With V trimmed by 6 bases and J by 1 base, 4 bases remained unmatched. Germline CDR1 and CDR2: LNHNV and YYDKDF (reference sequence). The CDR3 has 14 residues. The CDR3 nucleotides are TGTGCCACCAGGGACAGGGTTGGCCAAGAGACCCAGTACTTC. As protein: CATRDRVGQETQYF.

The chain uses TRBV3-1 (or the pseudogene TRBV3-2) and TRBJ2-1; 12 positions agree with TRBD2. V trimming: 1 base; J trimming: 6 bases; junction bases outside the gene matches: 7. CDR3 size: 17 residues. From germline, CDR1 is LGHDT and CDR2 YNNKEL (reference sequence). This CDR3 reads CASSQGFGTSGFNEQFF. Here the CDR3 DNA reads TGTGCCAGCAGCCAAGGGTTTGGGACTAGCGGGTTCAATGAGCAGTTCTTC.

The rearrangement links TRBV5-8 to TRBJ2-5; 8 bases are a match to TRBD1. The CDR3 is 15 amino acids. Germline V lookup: CDR1 SGHTS, CDR2 YDEGEE. The V gene end was trimmed by 4 bases and the J gene end by 2 bases; junction bases not matched to a gene: 7. The chain's CDR3 is CASSADRVLQETQYF. In DNA form, the CDR3 reads TGTGCCAGCAGCGCGGACAGGGTCCTTCAAGAGACCCAGTACTTC.

The V gene is TRBV2, the J gene TRBJ2-1, with D maybe TRBD1 (5 bases). CDR1 and CDR2 from the germline V gene are SNHLY and FYNNEI. The CDR3 is 12 residues long. Trimming stripped 5 bases from V and 7 bases from J, with 9 bases between. The CDR3 loop reads CASSYQGNEQFF. CDR3 DNA sequence: TGTGCCAGCAGTTACCAGGGTAATGAGCAGTTCTTC.

The V call is TRBV6-6, the J call TRBJ2-7; 8 bases are a match to TRBD1. V dropped 1 base and J dropped 3; count of bases not matched to a gene: 5. Germline loops: CDR1 MNHNY, CDR2 SVGAGI (reference sequence). This CDR3 comprises 15 residues. The CDR3 DNA sequence: TGTGCCAGCAGTTACTTTGCAGGGGGCAGCTACGAGCAGTACTTC. This encodes CASSYFAGGSYEQYF.

CDR3 region: CSVERDRGGGSYNEQFF. CDR3 nucleotide sequence: TGCAGCGTTGAACGGGACAGGGGAGGAGGCTCCTACAATGAGCAGTTCTTC. This chain links TRBV29-1 with TRBJ2-1; 10 bases are shared with TRBD1. The CDR3 runs to 17 residues. Per germline, CDR1 SQVTM and CDR2 ANQGSEA. Trimming cost V 2 bases and J 0 bases; bases outside gene matches: 7.

This sequence joins TRBV28 and TRBJ2-2; 10 bases are shared with TRBD2. CDR1 is MDHEN, CDR2 SYDVKM, per germline. The CDR3 covers 16 residues. V lost 6 bases and J lost 2; bases outside the gene matches: 6. The CDR3 coding sequence is TGTGCCAGCAGCACCCTAGCGGGAGTAAACACCGGGGAGCTGTTTTTT. Amino acids: CASSTLAGVNTGELFF.

The V call is TRBV11-2, the J call TRBJ2-7; 9 bases map to TRBD1. Germline V gene lookup returns CDR1 SGHAT and CDR2 FQNNGV. This CDR3 has 12 residues. V lost 3 bases and J lost 7; bases outside the gene matches: 1. CDR3 nucleotides: TGTGCCAGCAGCTTCGACAGGGGGGAGCAGTACTTC. Amino acids: CASSFDRGEQYF.

This clone was seen once. The chain is built from TRBV10-3 and TRBJ1-2; tentatively, D is TRBD1 (5 bases). Trimming removed 3 bases at V and 4 bases at J, with 12 bases between. Germline CDR1 ENHRY, CDR2 SYGVKD. The CDR3 spans 14 residues. The CDR3 nucleotides read TGTGCCATCAGTGAATCTGGACACCGCTATGGCTACACCTTC. Translation: CAISESGHRYGYTF.

The V call is TRBV18, the J call TRBJ2-5, with D maybe TRBD2 (6 bases). This CDR3 has 15 residues. Germline-derived CDR1 and CDR2 are KGHSH and LQKENI. Trimming cost V 3 bases and J 4 bases, with 15 bases left between them. The CDR3 spells CASSPGLARVETQYF. The CDR3, as DNA: TGTGCCAGCTCACCCGGGCTAGCGAGGGTAGAGACCCAGTACTTC. Drawing the rest from reference TRBV18 and TRBJ2-5, the complete variable domain is NAGVMQNPRHLVRRRGQEARLRCSPMKGHSHVYWYRQLPEEGLKFMVYLQKENIIDESGMPKERFSAEFPKEGPSILRIQQVVRGDSAAYFCASSPGLARVETQYFGPGTRLLVL.

Written as DNA, the CDR3 is TGTGCCAGCAGACGGGAGGGCCGGGGCTACAATGAGCAGTTCTTC. Translated: CASRREGRGYNEQFF. The rearrangement links TRBV6-5 to TRBJ2-1, with 8 positions matching TRBD2. Germline V gene sequence: CDR1 MNHEY, CDR2 SVGAGI. J lost 3 bases, V lost 6 bases, and 7 bases had no gene match. The CDR3 is 15 amino acids.

This clone appeared a few times. The J gene is TRBJ2-1, the V gene TRBV20-1, with unresolved D. This CDR3 has 10 amino acids. Germline loops: CDR1 DFQATT, CDR2 SNEGSKA (reference sequence). V lost 3 bases and J 7 bases, leaving 4 bases between the germline ends. CDR3 sequence (DNA): TGCAGTGCTAGCCGGAATGAGCAGTTCTTC. Encoded protein: CSASRNEQFF.

J is TRBJ1-1 and V is TRBV18; 7 nucleotides align to TRBD1. The CDR3 length is 13 residues. The germline gives CDR1 KGHSH, CDR2 LQKENI. V shed 5 bases, J shed 3 bases, and the junction held 3 bases outside the gene matches. This CDR3 is CASSAGGDTEAFF. The CDR3 nucleotides are TGTGCCAGCTCAGCAGGGGGTGACACTGAAGCTTTCTTT.

The J gene is TRBJ2-7, the V gene TRBV3-1 (or the pseudogene TRBV3-2); 7 bases map to TRBD2. The germline CDR1 and CDR2 sequences are LGHDT and YNNKEL (reference sequence). The CDR3 has 16 residues. After removal of 0 bases from V and 0 bases from J, the junction contained 5 bases not matched to a gene. CDR3 protein: CASSQEGGGFSYEQYF. The CDR3 DNA is TGTGCCAGCAGCCAAGAGGGCGGGGGTTTCTCCTACGAGCAGTACTTC.

This sequence joins TRBV6-5 and TRBJ2-1; no firm D call. This CDR3 is built from 13 residues. The germline gives CDR1 MNHEY, CDR2 SVGAGI. The V end lost 6 bases, the J end lost 4 bases, and 10 bases lay between the germline ends. CDR3 sequence (DNA): TGTGCCAGCAGGCCAGGCCTTTACAATGAGCAGTTCTTC. It yields the protein CASRPGLYNEQFF.